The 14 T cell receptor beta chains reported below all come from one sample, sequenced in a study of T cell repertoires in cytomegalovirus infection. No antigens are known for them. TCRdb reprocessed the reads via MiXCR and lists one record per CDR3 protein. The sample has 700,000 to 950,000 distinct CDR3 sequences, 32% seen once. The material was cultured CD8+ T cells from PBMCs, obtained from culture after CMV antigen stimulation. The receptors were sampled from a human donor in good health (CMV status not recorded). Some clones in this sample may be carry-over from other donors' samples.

CDR3 coding DNA: TGTGCCAGCAGCCCCTGGACTAGCGGGGATTTCACAGATACGCAGTATTTT. Amino acids: CASSPWTSGDFTDTQYF. The chain is built from TRBV5-4 and TRBJ2-3, with 12 bases lining up with TRBD2. The CDR3 totals 17 residues. The ends lost 4 bases at V and 2 bases at J; junction bases unmatched: 8. From germline, CDR1 is SGHNT and CDR2 YYREEE (reference sequence). The full variable domain, with the rest looked up from reference TRBV5-4 and TRBJ2-3, is ETGVTQSPTHLIKTRGQQVTLRCSSQSGHNTVSWYQQALGQGPQFIFQYYREEENGRGNFPPRFSGLQFPNYSSELNVNALELDDSALYLCASSPWTSGDFTDTQYFGPGTRLTVL.

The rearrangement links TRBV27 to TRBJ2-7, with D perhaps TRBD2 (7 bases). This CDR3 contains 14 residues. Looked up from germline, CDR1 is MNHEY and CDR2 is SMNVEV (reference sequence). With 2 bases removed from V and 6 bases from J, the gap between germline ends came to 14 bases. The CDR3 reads CASSLMGGQGEQYF. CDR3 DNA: TGTGCCAGCAGTTTAATGGGGGGGCAGGGCGAGCAGTACTTC.

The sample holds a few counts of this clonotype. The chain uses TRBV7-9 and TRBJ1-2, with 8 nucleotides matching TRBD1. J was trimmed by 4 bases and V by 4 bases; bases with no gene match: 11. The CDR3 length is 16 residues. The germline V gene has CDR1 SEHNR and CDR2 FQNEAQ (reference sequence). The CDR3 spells CASSSPTGERFYGYTF. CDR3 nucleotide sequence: TGTGCCAGCAGCTCCCCGACAGGGGAAAGGTTCTATGGCTACACCTTC.

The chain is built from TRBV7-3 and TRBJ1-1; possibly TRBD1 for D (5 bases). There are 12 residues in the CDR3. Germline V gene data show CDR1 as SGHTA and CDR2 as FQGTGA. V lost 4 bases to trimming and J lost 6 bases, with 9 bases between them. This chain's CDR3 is CASSSRAPEAFF. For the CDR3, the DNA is TGTGCCAGCAGCTCCAGGGCGCCTGAAGCTTTCTTT.

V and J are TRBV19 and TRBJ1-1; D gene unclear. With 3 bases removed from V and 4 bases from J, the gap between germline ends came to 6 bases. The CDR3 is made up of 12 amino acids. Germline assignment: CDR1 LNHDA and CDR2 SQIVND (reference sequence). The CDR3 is CASSMAFTEAFF. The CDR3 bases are TGTGCCAGTAGTATGGCCTTCACTGAAGCTTTCTTT.

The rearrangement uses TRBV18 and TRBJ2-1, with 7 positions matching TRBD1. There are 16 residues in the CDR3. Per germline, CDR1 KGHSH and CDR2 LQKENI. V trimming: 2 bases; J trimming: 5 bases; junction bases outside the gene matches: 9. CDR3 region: CASSPSVRGLDNEQFF. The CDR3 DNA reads TGTGCCAGCTCACCATCCGTGAGGGGGCTAGACAATGAGCAGTTCTTC.

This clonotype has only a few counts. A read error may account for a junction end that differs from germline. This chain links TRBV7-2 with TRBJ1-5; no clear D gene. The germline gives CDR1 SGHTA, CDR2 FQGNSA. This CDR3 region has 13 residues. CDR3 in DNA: TGTGCCAGCAGCTCCTGGACGAATCAGGCCCAGCATTTT. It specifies CASSSWTNQAQHF.

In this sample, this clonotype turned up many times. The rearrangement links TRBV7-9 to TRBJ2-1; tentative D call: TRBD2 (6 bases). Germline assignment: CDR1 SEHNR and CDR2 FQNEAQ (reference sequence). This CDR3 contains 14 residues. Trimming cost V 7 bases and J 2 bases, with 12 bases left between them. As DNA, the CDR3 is TGTGCCAGCATGTGGCCGGGGGCCTACAATGAGCAGTTCTTC. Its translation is CASMWPGAYNEQFF.

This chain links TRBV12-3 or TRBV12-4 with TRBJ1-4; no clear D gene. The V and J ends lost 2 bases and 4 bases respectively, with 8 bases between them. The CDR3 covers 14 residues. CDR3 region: CASSLQRFNEKLFF. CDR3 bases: TGTGCCAGCAGTTTACAGCGTTTTAATGAAAAACTGTTTTTT.

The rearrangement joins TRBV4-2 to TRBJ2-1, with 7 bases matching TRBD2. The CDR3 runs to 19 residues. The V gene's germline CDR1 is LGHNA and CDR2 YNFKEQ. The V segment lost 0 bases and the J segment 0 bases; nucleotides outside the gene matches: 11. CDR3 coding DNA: TGTGCCAGCAGCCAAGAGGTTTGGGGAGGGAAAGGCTCCTACAATGAGCAGTTCTTC. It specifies CASSQEVWGGKGSYNEQFF.

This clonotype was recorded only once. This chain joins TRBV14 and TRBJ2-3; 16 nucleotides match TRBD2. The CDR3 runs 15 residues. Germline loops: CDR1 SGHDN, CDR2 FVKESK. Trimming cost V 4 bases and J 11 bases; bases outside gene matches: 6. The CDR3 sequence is CASSRSGLAGGMQYF. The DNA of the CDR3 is TGTGCCAGCAGCCGATCGGGACTAGCGGGGGGGATGCAGTATTTT.

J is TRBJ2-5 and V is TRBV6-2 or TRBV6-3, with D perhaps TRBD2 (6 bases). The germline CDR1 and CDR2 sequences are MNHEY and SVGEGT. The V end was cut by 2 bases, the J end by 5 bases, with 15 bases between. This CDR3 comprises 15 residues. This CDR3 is CASSYGRSRWETQYF. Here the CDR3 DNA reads TGTGCCAGCAGTTACGGGAGGTCAAGATGGGAGACCCAGTACTTC.

CDR3 region: CASSEGSDGNTIYF. CDR3 sequence (DNA): TGTGCCAGCAGTGAGGGGTCAGACGGAAACACCATATATTTT. The chain has TRBV2 and TRBJ1-3; D ambiguous. The germline CDR1 and CDR2 sequences are SNHLY and FYNNEI. V was trimmed by 3 bases and J by 4 bases, leaving 10 bases between them. This CDR3 region has 14 residues.

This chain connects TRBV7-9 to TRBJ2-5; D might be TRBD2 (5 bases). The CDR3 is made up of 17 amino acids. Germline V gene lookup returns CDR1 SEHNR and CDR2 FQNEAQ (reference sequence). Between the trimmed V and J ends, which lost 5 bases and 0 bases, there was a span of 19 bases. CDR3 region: CASSPRSAGAYQETQYF. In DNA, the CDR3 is TGTGCCAGCAGCCCGAGAAGTGCGGGCGCGTACCAAGAGACCCAGTACTTC.